Listed here are 14 T cell receptor beta chains from one sample, sequenced in a study of T cell repertoires in cytomegalovirus infection. One entry per CDR3 protein results from TCRdb running MiXCR on the reads. Here the sample spans 100,000 or so distinct CDR3 sequences, roughly 39% being singletons. No antigen has been identified for these receptors. The sample in question was CD8+ T cells from cultured PBMCs, obtained from culture after CMV antigen stimulation. All receptors derive from a human donor in good health (CMV status not recorded). Some clones in this sample may be carry-over from other donors' samples.

The chain carries TRBV5-1 and TRBJ2-7; no definite D call. Trimming removed 1 base from V and 0 bases from J, with 8 bases in between. The CDR3 is made up of 14 amino acids. Germline CDR1 SGHRS, CDR2 YFSETQ. The CDR3 nucleotides read TGCGCCAGCAGCTTGAGACCGGACTCCTACGAGCAGTACTTC. Translating gives CASSLRPDSYEQYF.

This clonotype was recorded a few times. The chain links TRBV7-6 to TRBJ2-5; a possible D gene is TRBD2 (6 bases). The CDR3 has 16 amino acids. Trimming stripped 2 bases from V and 5 bases from J, with 18 bases between. Germline CDR1 and CDR2: SGHVS and FNYEAQ. The CDR3 DNA is TGTGCCAGCAGCTTAACCCGCGGGGTTAAATGGGAGACCCAGTACTTC. As protein: CASSLTRGVKWETQYF.

In this sample, this clonotype turned up many times. The chain employs TRBV2 and TRBJ1-4; D ambiguous. CDR3 length: 15 residues. V was pared by 0 bases and J by 0 bases, with 5 bases between. Germline loops: CDR1 SNHLY, CDR2 FYNNEI. CDR3 loop: CASSEAEATNEKLFF. The DNA for the CDR3 is TGTGCCAGCAGTGAAGCAGAGGCAACTAATGAAAAACTGTTTTTT.

Details on this clonotype: A read error may explain this, as a much larger clone is one base away. The chain is built from TRBV7-2 and TRBJ1-5; D call uncertain. Germline V CDR1 and CDR2: SGHTA, FQGNSA. The CDR3 is made up of 15 amino acids. The CDR3 DNA sequence: TGTGTCAGCAGCTCAGACGGGGATAGCAATCAGCCCCAGCATTTT. Translated: CVSSSDGDSNQPQHF.

This clonotype was seen a handful of times. The chain recombines TRBV6-5 with TRBJ1-2, with 10 bases matching TRBD1. Germline V lookup: CDR1 MNHEY, CDR2 SVGAGI. The CDR3 contains 15 residues. The J segment lost 5 bases and the V segment lost 2 bases, leaving 5 bases of the junction unmatched. The CDR3 DNA follows: TGTGCCAGCAGTTACCCGGACAGGGGGGGGTATGGCTACACCTTC. It yields the protein CASSYPDRGGYGYTF.

This chain joins TRBV27 and TRBJ1-4; no definite D call. There are 15 residues in the CDR3. Trimming shortened V by 3 bases and J by 4 bases, and 12 bases separated the two germline ends. From germline, CDR1 is MNHEY and CDR2 SMNVEV (reference sequence). Written as DNA, the CDR3 is TGTGCCAGCAGTTTCGCAGGTTACCATAATGAAAAACTGTTTTTT. Its protein product is CASSFAGYHNEKLFF.

V and J are TRBV4-1 and TRBJ1-2; weak D call: TRBD1 (5 bases). The CDR3 extends over 14 amino acids. Per germline, CDR1 MGHRA and CDR2 YSYEKL. The V end lost 2 bases, the J end lost 8 bases, and 15 bases lay between the germline ends. The chain's CDR3 is CASSQKGTFGGYTF. The CDR3 nucleotides are TGCGCCAGCAGCCAAAAGGGGACCTTTGGGGGCTACACCTTC.

The chain couples TRBV5-6 to TRBJ2-4; D perhaps matches TRBD1 (6 bases). The CDR3 consists of 17 residues. V was cut by 0 bases and J by 4 bases, with 17 bases left in between. Per germline, CDR1 SGHDT and CDR2 YYEEEE. CDR3 in DNA: TGTGCCAGCAGCTTGGCCCCGCCGTCAGGGGCGAAAAACATTCAGTACTTC. Translation: CASSLAPPSGAKNIQYF.

This clonotype was counted only a few times. The chain combines TRBV7-6 with TRBJ1-5; D is perhaps TRBD1 (6 bases). V gave up 5 bases and J gave up 2 bases, with 13 bases separating them. The CDR3 extends over 15 amino acids. Per the germline V gene, CDR1 is SGHVS and CDR2 is FNYEAQ. CDR3 bases: TGTGCCAGCAGCCCTGGGGGGCTTGGCAATCAGCCCCAGCATTTT. As protein: CASSPGGLGNQPQHF.

V gene TRBV3-1 combines with J gene TRBJ1-4; 9 nucleotides match TRBD1. In germline, CDR1 is LGHDT, CDR2 YNNKEL (reference sequence). CDR3 length: 19 amino acids. The V segment lost 0 bases and the J segment 7 bases; nucleotides outside the gene matches: 15. The CDR3 DNA reads TGTGCCAGCAGCCAAGATTACGCTGGTTTGGGACAGGGCAGTGAAAAACTGTTTTTT. Protein product: CASSQDYAGLGQGSEKLFF.

The chain uses TRBV5-1 and TRBJ2-1, with TRBD2 identical over 7 bases. Germline CDR1 reads SGHRS; CDR2 reads YFSETQ. This CDR3 is built from 15 residues. The V gene end was trimmed by 4 bases and the J gene end by 4 bases; junction bases not matched to a gene: 8. The CDR3 reads CASSGGGYYYNEQFF. The CDR3 nucleotides are TGCGCCAGCAGCGGGGGGGGTTATTATTACAATGAGCAGTTCTTC.

This clonotype turned up a few times. This sequence joins TRBV7-9 and TRBJ2-7; 10 nucleotides agree with TRBD1. Germline assignment: CDR1 SEHNR and CDR2 FQNEAQ (reference sequence). Germline trimming cut 3 bases from V and 4 bases from J; bases unmatched to any gene: 9. This CDR3 is built from 16 residues. CDR3 region: CASSFSGTGDWYEQYF. In DNA form, the CDR3 reads TGTGCCAGCAGCTTTAGTGGGACAGGGGATTGGTACGAGCAGTACTTC. Looking up the rest from reference TRBV7-9 and TRBJ2-7 gives the full variable domain: DTGVSQNPRHKITKRGQNVTFRCDPISEHNRLYWYRQTLGQGPEFLTYFQNEAQLEKSRLLSDRFSAERPKGSFSTLEIQRTEQGDSAMYLCASSFSGTGDWYEQYFGPGTRLTVT.

J is TRBJ1-1 and V is TRBV19; no reliable D call. Trimming took 7 bases from V and 8 from J, leaving 14 bases between them. The CDR3 runs to 12 residues. Germline V gene lookup returns CDR1 LNHDA and CDR2 SQIVND (reference sequence). The CDR3 DNA reads as TGTGCCAGTAAACTAGACGGCTACGAAGCTTTCTTT. As protein: CASKLDGYEAFF.

This clonotype has ten or more counts. This chain uses TRBV29-1 with TRBJ1-2, with D perhaps matching TRBD1 (6 bases). Germline CDR1 SQVTM, CDR2 ANQGSEA. The V and J ends lost 8 bases and 0 bases respectively, with 16 bases between them. This CDR3 contains 14 residues. DNA of the CDR3: TGCAGCACTGAGGGGGGAACCGCTAACTATGGCTACACCTTC. Translation gives CSTEGGTANYGYTF.